These 8 T cell receptor beta chains were sequenced from one sample in a study of T-cell reconstitution after alpha-beta-depleted transplantation in children. A TCRbeta library incorporating unique molecular identifiers was prepared. TCRdb re-called the PCR reads with MiXCR, one entry per CDR3 protein. This table holds roughly 100,000 distinct CDR3 sequences, 8% to 9% found once. The starting material was PBMCs from the stem cell graft donor, obtained from the stem cell graft. The receptors come from a human donor who donated a stem cell graft to a child with congenital amegakaryocytic thrombocytopenia.

V gene TRBV7-9 combines with J gene TRBJ2-7; D not resolved. The ends were cut back, 4 bases at V and 4 bases at J, with 11 bases in the middle. Germline V gene lookup returns CDR1 SEHNR and CDR2 FQNEAQ (reference sequence). CDR3 size: 13 residues. In DNA form, the CDR3 reads TGTGCCAGCAGCTCCACGGACCATTACGAGCAGTACTTC. Protein: CASSSTDHYEQYF.

This clonotype was seen repeatedly, ten times or more. The J gene is TRBJ1-1, the V gene TRBV5-1, with 7 nucleotides matching TRBD1. The length of the CDR3 is 13 residues. Losses at the gene ends were 7 bases for V and 8 bases for J; bases not matched to a gene: 11. CDR1 is SGHRS, CDR2 YFSETQ, per germline. The CDR3 sequence is CASRWDRQTEAFF. The CDR3 coding sequence is TGCGCCAGCCGCTGGGACAGACAAACAGAAGCTTTCTTT.

This clonotype was recorded many times. This chain uses TRBV20-1 with TRBJ1-5, with 10 bases identical to TRBD1. The trim removed 6 bases at V and 3 bases at J, leaving 5 bases unmatched. This CDR3 region has 14 residues. Germline V gives CDR1 DFQATT, CDR2 SNEGSKA (reference sequence). The CDR3 spells CSARTGGANQPQHF. In DNA form, the CDR3 reads TGCAGTGCCAGGACAGGGGGGGCCAATCAGCCCCAGCATTTT.

This clonotype was observed many times. The chain is built from TRBV10-3 and TRBJ1-1; weak D call: TRBD1 (6 bases). This CDR3 spans 12 amino acids. CDR1 and CDR2 from the germline V gene are ENHRY and SYGVKD. The V gene lost 10 bases and the J gene lost 1 base, with 10 bases spanning the gap. In DNA, the CDR3 is TGTGCCACCGGGGGACAGAACACTGAAGCTTTCTTT. It is translated as CATGGQNTEAFF.

V gene TRBV4-2 combines with J gene TRBJ2-7; D remains ambiguous. Between the trimmed V and J ends, which lost 0 bases and 5 bases, there was a span of 8 bases. The germline V gene has CDR1 LGHNA and CDR2 YNFKEQ. CDR3 length equals 13 residues. CDR3 in amino acids: CASSQDGLDEQYF. In DNA form, the CDR3 reads TGTGCCAGCAGCCAAGATGGGTTGGACGAGCAGTACTTC.

In this sample, this clonotype turned up many times. The chain carries TRBV3-1 and TRBJ2-5; no clear D gene. The germline CDR1 and CDR2 sequences are LGHDT and YNNKEL (reference sequence). The CDR3 spans 13 residues. Trimming pared 7 bases from V and 4 bases from J, leaving 13 bases between. CDR3 residues: CASKTGSGETQYF. The CDR3, as DNA: TGTGCCAGCAAAACTGGCTCGGGAGAGACCCAGTACTTC.

This clonotype was found a few times. The chain carries TRBV4-3 and TRBJ2-3, with a tentative D call TRBD2 (5 bases). The V gene's germline CDR1 is LGHNA and CDR2 YSLEER. The length of the CDR3 is 18 residues. Trimming took 0 bases from V and 3 from J, leaving 19 bases between them. In nucleotides, the CDR3 is TGCGCCAGCAGCCAAGATCTTGCCGAGGGCCCGAAGACAGATACGCAGTATTTT. Its translation: CASSQDLAEGPKTDTQYF.

This clonotype was counted ten times or more. V is TRBV7-2 and J is TRBJ2-1, with 7 bases aligning to TRBD2. J was trimmed by 2 bases and V by 5 bases; bases with no gene match: 12. CDR1 and CDR2 from the germline V gene are SGHTA and FQGNSA. CDR3 size: 17 residues. In DNA form, the CDR3 reads TGTGCCAGCAGCCTGTCGGACTACAGCGGGGCCTACAATGAGCAGTTCTTC. This encodes CASSLSDYSGAYNEQFF.